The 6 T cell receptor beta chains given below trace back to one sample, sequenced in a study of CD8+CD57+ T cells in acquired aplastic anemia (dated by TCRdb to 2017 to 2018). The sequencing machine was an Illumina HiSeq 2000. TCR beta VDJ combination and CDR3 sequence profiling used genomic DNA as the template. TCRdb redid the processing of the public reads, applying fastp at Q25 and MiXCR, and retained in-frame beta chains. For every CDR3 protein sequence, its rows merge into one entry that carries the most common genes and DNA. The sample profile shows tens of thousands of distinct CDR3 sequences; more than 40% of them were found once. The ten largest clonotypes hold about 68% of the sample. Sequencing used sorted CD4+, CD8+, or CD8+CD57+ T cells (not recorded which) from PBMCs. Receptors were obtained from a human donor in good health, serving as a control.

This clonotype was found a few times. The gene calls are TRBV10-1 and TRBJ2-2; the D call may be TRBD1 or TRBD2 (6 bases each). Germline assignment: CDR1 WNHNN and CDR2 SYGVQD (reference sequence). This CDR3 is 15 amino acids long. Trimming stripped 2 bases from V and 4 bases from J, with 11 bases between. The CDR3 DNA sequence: TGCGCCAGCAGTGAGAGGGGGGCGCGCACCGGGGAGCTGTTTTTT. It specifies CASSERGARTGELFF.

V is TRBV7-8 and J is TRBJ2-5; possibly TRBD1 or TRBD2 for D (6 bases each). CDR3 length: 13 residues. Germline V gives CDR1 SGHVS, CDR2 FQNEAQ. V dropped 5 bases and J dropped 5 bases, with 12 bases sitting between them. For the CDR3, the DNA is TGTGCCAGCAGCCCGGGGGCCTATGAGACCCAGTACTTC. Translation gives CASSPGAYETQYF.

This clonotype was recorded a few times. The CDR3 protein is CASSQSVAGGQQNTGELFF. Here the CDR3 DNA reads TGTGCCAGCAGCCAATCGGTAGCGGGAGGCCAACAGAACACCGGGGAGCTGTTTTTT. This chain links TRBV3-1 with TRBJ2-2, with TRBD2 identical over 10 bases. V lost 2 bases, J lost 1 base, and 10 bases stayed unmatched. The CDR3 extends over 19 amino acids. Germline V gene sequence: CDR1 LGHDT, CDR2 YNNKEL (reference sequence).

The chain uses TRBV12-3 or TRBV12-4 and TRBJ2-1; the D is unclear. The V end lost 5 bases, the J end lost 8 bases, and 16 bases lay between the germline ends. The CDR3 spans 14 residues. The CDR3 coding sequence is TGTGCCAGCAGTGACCAGCTATCCGGCGATGAGCAGTTCTTC. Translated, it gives CASSDQLSGDEQFF.

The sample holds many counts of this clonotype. The CDR3 bases are TGTGCCAGCAGCGTAGATAGTCAGGGAGTAGAGACCCAGTACTTC. As protein: CASSVDSQGVETQYF. The rearrangement joins TRBV9 to TRBJ2-5, with D tentatively TRBD1 or TRBD2 (5 bases each). The CDR3 has 15 amino acids. Germline loops: CDR1 SGDLS, CDR2 YYNGEE. V was shortened by 0 bases and J by 4 bases, with 13 bases between the two germline ends.

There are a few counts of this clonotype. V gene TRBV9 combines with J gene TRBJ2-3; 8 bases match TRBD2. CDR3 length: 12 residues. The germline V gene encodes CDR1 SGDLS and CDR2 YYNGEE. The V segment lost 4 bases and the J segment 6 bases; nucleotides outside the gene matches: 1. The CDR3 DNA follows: TGTGCCAGCAGCCCTAGCGGGGATACGCAGTATTTT. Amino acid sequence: CASSPSGDTQYF.